Here is one T cell receptor beta chain with its context. What it binds is not known. Germline loops: CDR1 SGHRS, CDR2 YFSETQ. The CDR3 runs to 13 residues. V was cut by 2 bases and J by 7 bases, with 12 bases left in between. The sample belongs to a study of OX40 agonist ivuxolimab in advanced cancers. Study at large: Patients got intravenous ivuxolimab at 0.01 to 10 mg/kg every 2 weeks.

Generated by immunoSEQ multiplex PCR, the TCRdb table keeps only in-frame clones and is missing some. The data show over 75,000 clones, less than 95% seen once. Study observations and caveats: Some patients who did not respond also had low normalized T-cell clonal expansion. Patients with a partial response at 0.1-3.0 mg/kg had among the lowest clonal expansion.

This specimen was CD4+ or CD8+ T cells sorted from blood, taken in a trial of the OX40 agonist ivuxolimab. The sequence was collected from an adult with an advanced solid tumor such as melanoma, head and neck, liver or kidney cancer. The V call is TRBV5-1, the J call TRBJ1-2; D is perhaps TRBD1 (6 bases). The CDR3 reads CASSLEQGTGYTF. The DNA for the CDR3 is TGCGCCAGCAGCTTAGAACAGGGAACTGGCTACACCTTC. Full variable domain (rest looked up from reference TRBV5-1 and TRBJ1-2): KAGVTQTPRYLIKTRGQQVTLSCSPISGHRSVSWYQQTPGQGLQFLFEYFSETQRNKGNFPGRFSGRQFSNSRSEMNVSTLELGDSALYLCASSLEQGTGYTFGSGTRLTVV.